This TCR beta chain is drawn from a study of T cells in Graves' hyperthyroidism and ophthalmopathy. There are 14 residues in the CDR3. Germline V CDR1 and CDR2: SGHTA, FQGNSA. V was pared by 3 bases and J by 6 bases, with 8 bases of the junction left unmatched. This clonotype was found many times. Researchers barred patients who had uncontrolled infection, other autoimmune disease, pregnancy or lactation. RNA transcripts provided the source from which TCR beta CDR3 regions were amplified. An initial round of RT-PCR targeting the TCR CDR3 relied on the HTBI primer set. TCRdb ran MiXCR on the multiplex PCR reads and lists one entry per CDR3 protein. Of hundreds of thousands of distinct CDR3 sequences listed, about half are singletons.

The sequence was collected from a woman aged 18-29 years with Graves' hyperthyroidism. The chain uses TRBV7-2 and TRBJ2-7, with TRBD2 matching over 7 bases. The sample was peripheral blood or thyroid tissue (not recorded which). The CDR3 reads CASSLAGDGLEQYF. In DNA, the CDR3 is TGTGCCAGCAGCTTGGCGGGAGACGGTCTCGAGCAGTACTTC.